The clone carrying this T cell receptor (beta chain) was seen repeatedly, ten times or more. The data originate from a study of neurological immune-mediated disorders. Germline-derived CDR1 and CDR2 are SEHNR and FQNEAQ (reference sequence). The CDR3 loop spans 14 amino acids. V dropped 5 bases and J dropped 4 bases, with 14 bases sitting between them. 5'RACE with 10-nucleotide random UMIs produced the cDNA. TCRdb re-called the 5' RACE reads with MiXCR, one entry per CDR3 protein. The sample includes around 130,000 distinct CDR3 sequences, around 3% of them seen just once. The chain has TRBV7-9 and TRBJ1-2; D is unresolved. Sequencing was carried out using PBMCs. The receptor was isolated from a woman aged 25-40 years with multiple sclerosis. CDR3 sequence: CASSILGGFYGYTF. CDR3 sequence (DNA): TGTGCCAGCAGCATACTCGGCGGCTTCTATGGCTACACCTTC.